Sequencing of this TCR beta chain was carried out in a study of STAT5B mutations in CD4+ large granular lymphocyte leukemia. General observations from the study: No patients shared main leukemic clonotypes, though around 25% appeared at low frequency elsewhere.

The CDR3 is 14 amino acids. The germline V gene encodes CDR1 SGHNT and CDR2 YYREEE (reference sequence). Germline trimming cut 4 bases from V and 4 bases from J; bases unmatched to any gene: 4. On this clone: Its antigen is still unknown.

Profiled with immunoSEQ multiplex PCR; TCRdb holds only in-frame clones, not every one. The data contain about 26,000 clones, 81% of them seen just once; the ten biggest clones take up less than 0.35%. V is TRBV5-4 and J is TRBJ1-1, with 10 bases aligning to TRBD1. The sequencing input was CD4+ T cells from blood buffy coats. The receptor's source is a human donor in good health. CDR3 region: CASSVGQGGTEAFF. The CDR3 DNA sequence: TGTGCCAGCAGCGTTGGACAGGGGGGCACTGAAGCTTTCTTT.